This T cell receptor (beta chain) is drawn from a study of shared clonotypes between healthy human individuals. Study summary: Three CD4 naive, three CD4 memory, two CD8 naive and one CD8 memory plate were used per donor. Findings of the study overall: Generation probability values for non-shared clonotypes were lower than those for clonotypes shared by all four donors. Clonotypes that were shared across a few donors made up approximately 5% of naive CD4 clonotypes.

In the case of this clone: The antigen remains undetermined.

Clones were read by immunoSEQ multiplex PCR, and TCRdb kept only the in-frame ones, dropping some. The table shows approximately 2,300,000 clones, with around 90% occurring only once. CDR3 length: 14 residues. Germline assignment: CDR1 SGHRS and CDR2 YFSETQ. Trimming stripped 4 bases from V and 0 bases from J, with 7 bases between. The clonotype comes from a man between 18 and 29 years old in good health. Some clones in this sample may be carry-over from other donors' samples. Input material: naive CD4+ T cells from PBMCs. As for subset: CD45RA+ positively selected. The V call is TRBV5-1, the J call TRBJ2-2, with D tentatively TRBD2 (5 bases). In DNA, the CDR3 is TGCGCCAGCAGCGAGGGCGCGAACACCGGGGAGCTGTTTTTT. As protein: CASSEGANTGELFF.